These 24 T cell receptor beta chains were all obtained from the same sample, sequenced in a study of CD8 T cells in Susac syndrome. RNA, at about 0.45 to 1 ug, was reverse transcribed with random hexamers. TCRdb used MiXCR to reprocess the immunoSEQ multiplex PCR reads, holding one entry per CDR3 protein. Among fewer than 200,000 distinct CDR3 sequences listed, around nine tenths were seen once. The specimen sequenced was CD4+ T cells from PBMCs. The receptors come from a human donor with Susac syndrome.

The chain combines TRBV5-1 with TRBJ1-2, with 11 bases matching TRBD1. Germline V gene lookup returns CDR1 SGHRS and CDR2 YFSETQ. CDR3 length: 17 residues. V lost 4 bases, J lost 4 bases, and 12 bases stayed unmatched. CDR3 sequence (DNA): TGCGCCAGCAGCCAAGGACAGGGGGCGCCTGAAGGCTATGGCTACACCTTC. It specifies CASSQGQGAPEGYGYTF.

The rearrangement uses TRBV20-1 and TRBJ1-2; D remains unclear. V lost 4 bases and J lost 5, with 11 bases in between. Germline V lookup: CDR1 DFQATT, CDR2 SNEGSKA (reference sequence). The CDR3 runs to 12 residues. This chain's CDR3 is CSATFGDYGYTF. In DNA form, the CDR3 reads TGCAGTGCTACCTTCGGGGATTATGGCTACACCTTC.

The V call is TRBV20-1, the J call TRBJ2-7, with a weak D call TRBD2 (6 bases). Looked up from germline, CDR1 is DFQATT and CDR2 is SNEGSKA (reference sequence). This CDR3 has 13 residues. V was clipped by 3 bases and J by 2 bases, with 11 bases between them. CDR3 sequence (DNA): TGCAGTGCTAGGAGGGACTGGACCTACGAGCAGTACTTC. Translation gives CSARRDWTYEQYF.

The chain is built from TRBV28 and TRBJ1-1; a weak D match, TRBD1 (5 bases). Trimming shortened V by 4 bases and J by 8 bases, and 14 bases separated the two germline ends. This CDR3 is built from 13 residues. The germline V gene encodes CDR1 MDHEN and CDR2 SYDVKM. The CDR3 is CASSYYPGPEAFF. CDR3 in DNA: TGTGCCAGCAGTTACTACCCGGGACCCGAAGCTTTCTTT.

This sequence joins TRBV3-1 and TRBJ1-1; 7 bases match TRBD1. Per germline, CDR1 LGHDT and CDR2 YNNKEL (reference sequence). The CDR3 loop spans 15 amino acids. The junction had 6 bases not matched to a gene; V was cut back by 4 bases and J by 1 base. The CDR3 loop reads CASSLWGQSNTEAFF. The CDR3 DNA reads TGTGCCAGCAGCCTTTGGGGACAGTCGAACACTGAAGCTTTCTTT.

The genes are TRBV4-2 and TRBJ2-4, with D perhaps assigned TRBD1 or TRBD2 (5 bases each). V lost 5 bases, J lost 1 base, and 15 bases lay in between. The CDR3 has 16 residues. Germline V lookup: CDR1 LGHNA, CDR2 YNFKEQ. CDR3 residues: CASSSRGLEAKNIQYF. CDR3 in DNA: TGTGCCAGCAGCTCACGGGGCCTAGAGGCCAAAAACATTCAGTACTTC.

The chain couples TRBV20-1 to TRBJ2-7; D is undetermined. CDR3 length equals 14 residues. With 5 bases removed from V and 3 bases from J, the gap between germline ends came to 17 bases. The germline gives CDR1 DFQATT, CDR2 SNEGSKA (reference sequence). The CDR3 sequence is CSAASHLERYEQYF. The CDR3 nucleotides read TGCAGTGCTGCTTCCCATCTTGAACGCTACGAGCAGTACTTC.

V is TRBV28 and J is TRBJ1-5; D uncertain. CDR3 length: 15 amino acids. The V end was cut by 2 bases, the J end by 1 base, with 9 bases between. Germline assignment: CDR1 MDHEN and CDR2 SYDVKM. CDR3 sequence (DNA): TGTGCCAGCAGTTTAATTGTCCCCAGCAATCAGCCCCAGCATTTT. It encodes CASSLIVPSNQPQHF.

This chain links TRBV20-1 with TRBJ2-5; 10 bases agree with TRBD2. Germline V gives CDR1 DFQATT, CDR2 SNEGSKA (reference sequence). The CDR3 covers 16 residues. Germline trimming cut 6 bases from V and 5 bases from J; bases unmatched to any gene: 15. CDR3 DNA: TGCAGTGCAAAAAGGCGGGCTAGCGGGAGTGCGGAGACCCAGTACTTC. It encodes CSAKRRASGSAETQYF.

The V and J genes are TRBV27 and TRBJ1-4; 7 bases are a match to TRBD1. CDR3 length equals 15 residues. Germline-derived CDR1 and CDR2 are MNHEY and SMNVEV (reference sequence). Trimming removed 6 bases from V and 1 base from J; junction bases left unmatched: 5. The CDR3 protein is CASRRDRVTNEKLFF. CDR3 DNA: TGTGCCAGCAGACGTGACAGGGTAACTAATGAAAAACTGTTTTTT.

The rearrangement links TRBV3-1 to TRBJ2-3; D may be TRBD1 or TRBD2 (6 bases each). Trimming took 1 base from V and 9 from J, leaving 20 bases between them. Germline V gene lookup returns CDR1 LGHDT and CDR2 YNNKEL (reference sequence). The CDR3 runs to 16 residues. In DNA form, the CDR3 reads TGTGCCAGCAGCCAAGTAGGGGAGGCGAGGGGGGTAACGCAGTATTTT. This translates into CASSQVGEARGVTQYF.

The rearrangement uses TRBV3-1 and TRBJ2-3, with D uncertain. V lost 4 bases and J lost 0, with 14 bases in between. There are 16 residues in the CDR3. Germline CDR1 is LGHDT and CDR2 is YNNKEL (reference sequence). CDR3 sequence reads: CASSLRSGLSTDTQYF. The CDR3 bases are TGTGCCAGCAGCCTAAGATCCGGTCTTAGCACAGATACGCAGTATTTT.

The chain uses TRBV7-9 and TRBJ2-7, with D possibly being TRBD1 (5 bases). V gave up 1 base and J gave up 5 bases, with 6 bases separating them. The CDR3 extends over 12 amino acids. Germline CDR1 is SEHNR and CDR2 is FQNEAQ (reference sequence). In DNA form, the CDR3 reads TGTGCCAGCAGCTTAGTAGGGGACGAGCAGTACTTC. It specifies CASSLVGDEQYF.

This clonotype was counted once. The gene calls are TRBV27 and TRBJ1-2; D perhaps matches TRBD1 (5 bases). The CDR3 extends over 16 amino acids. The V and J ends lost 8 bases and 0 bases respectively, with 19 bases between them. The germline gives CDR1 MNHEY, CDR2 SMNVEV (reference sequence). The CDR3 coding sequence is TGTGCCAGCCGAAGGGACGGAGTACCCCCTAACTATGGCTACACCTTC. Protein sequence: CASRRDGVPPNYGYTF.

The V call is TRBV7-9, the J call TRBJ2-5; 8 positions agree with TRBD2. The ends lost 2 bases at V and 6 bases at J; junction bases unmatched: 5. Per the germline V gene, CDR1 is SEHNR and CDR2 is FQNEAQ (reference sequence). The CDR3 length is 14 residues. CDR3 loop: CASSLTSGEQTQYF. As DNA, the CDR3 is TGTGCCAGCAGCTTAACTAGCGGTGAGCAGACCCAGTACTTC.

This clonotype was seen a single time. The chain links TRBV5-1 to TRBJ2-7; D not resolved. Germline V gene sequence: CDR1 SGHRS, CDR2 YFSETQ. This CDR3 region has 12 residues. V gave up 4 bases and J gave up 0 bases, with 5 bases separating them. The CDR3 region is CASSTNSYEQYF. The CDR3 DNA follows: TGCGCCAGCAGCACAAACTCCTACGAGCAGTACTTC. The variable domain in full, completed from reference TRBV5-1 and TRBJ2-7, reads KAGVTQTPRYLIKTRGQQVTLSCSPISGHRSVSWYQQTPGQGLQFLFEYFSETQRNKGNFPGRFSGRQFSNSRSEMNVSTLELGDSALYLCASSTNSYEQYFGPGTRLTVT.

V gene TRBV5-6 combines with J gene TRBJ1-6, with D hard to call. Deletions cut 4 bases from V and 2 bases from J, with 13 bases between. CDR1 is SGHDT and CDR2 is YYEEEE in the germline V gene. The length of the CDR3 is 16 residues. CDR3: CASSPRPDPYNSPLHF. CDR3 DNA sequence: TGTGCCAGCAGCCCACGTCCGGATCCCTATAATTCACCCCTCCACTTT.

The rearrangement joins TRBV10-3 to TRBJ1-2; D is unclear. V was pared by 11 bases and J by 2 bases, with 12 bases between. Looked up from germline, CDR1 is ENHRY and CDR2 is SYGVKD. CDR3 length equals 12 residues. The CDR3 DNA reads as TGTGCCGTGGGCGACACGAACTATGGCTACACCTTC. Translation: CAVGDTNYGYTF.

This clonotype was picked up one time. V is TRBV2 and J is TRBJ1-2, with 8 positions matching TRBD1. Looked up from germline, CDR1 is SNHLY and CDR2 is FYNNEI. V lost 2 bases, J lost 6 bases, and 2 bases stayed unmatched. There are 13 residues in the CDR3. The CDR3 bases are TGTGCCAGCAGTGAACGGACAGGGCATGGCTACACCTTC. Its protein product is CASSERTGHGYTF. The complete variable domain, with remaining parts taken from reference TRBV2 and TRBJ1-2, reads EPEVTQTPSHQVTQMGQEVILRCVPISNHLYFYWYRQILGQKVEFLVSFYNNEISEKSEIFDDQFSVERPDGSNFTLKIRSTKLEDSAMYFCASSERTGHGYTFGSGTRLTVV.

With respect to this clonotype: One end of the junction does not line up with germline, which may come from a read error. The chain recombines TRBV20-1 with TRBJ1-1, with TRBD1 matching over 8 bases. This CDR3 comprises 13 residues. Germline CDR1 DFQATT, CDR2 SNEGSKA (reference sequence). CDR3 nucleotides: TGCAGTGCTACCAGGACAGGGAACGCTGAAGCTTTCTTT. Translated: CSATRTGNAEAFF.

V usage is TRBV5-6 and J usage is TRBJ2-1, with TRBD1 identical over 7 bases. From germline, CDR1 is SGHDT and CDR2 YYEEEE. V trimming: 1 base; J trimming: 6 bases; junction bases outside the gene matches: 7. The CDR3 totals 15 residues. In DNA form, the CDR3 reads TGTGCCAGCAGCTTGAGAGGGGGCGCGGCCAATGAGCAGTTCTTC. Amino acids: CASSLRGGAANEQFF.

This chain uses TRBV7-2 with TRBJ2-3; 10 nucleotides agree with TRBD2. CDR1 is SGHTA, CDR2 FQGNSA, per germline. This CDR3 is built from 19 residues. The J segment lost 3 bases and the V segment lost 1 base, leaving 13 bases of the junction unmatched. The CDR3 reads CASSLVDLMQRGGTDTQYF. In nucleotides, the CDR3 is TGTGCCAGCAGCTTAGTGGATTTGATGCAGCGGGGGGGAACAGATACGCAGTATTTT.

The chain combines TRBV5-1 with TRBJ1-2; the D gene is possibly TRBD1 (5 bases). V dropped 4 bases and J dropped 0 bases, with 13 bases sitting between them. Germline V lookup: CDR1 SGHRS, CDR2 YFSETQ. The CDR3 runs 15 residues. The CDR3 sequence: CASSGTGYTNYGYTF. The CDR3 DNA sequence: TGCGCCAGCAGCGGAACAGGATATACTAACTATGGCTACACCTTC.

The J gene is TRBJ2-1, the V gene TRBV12-3 or TRBV12-4; D is uncertain. CDR3 size: 14 residues. The V gene lost 6 bases and the J gene lost 0 bases, with 9 bases spanning the gap. As DNA, the CDR3 is TGTGCCAGCAGCCCCCTGCGCTCCTACAATGAGCAGTTCTTC. It codes for CASSPLRSYNEQFF.